This TCR beta chain was recovered during a study of T cells expressing NK-cell markers. Study-level information: Sorted T-cell subsets CD3+CD56+NKG2C+, CD3+CD56+NKG2C- and CD3+CD56-NKG2C+ were TCR beta-sequenced. HCMV seropositivity marked most of the eight sequenced donors; one was seronegative.

UMI-tagged 5'RACE template switching yielded the TCR beta cDNA. TCRdb reprocessed the 5' RACE reads; each CDR3 protein has one entry and no DNA is given. The ten most abundant clones cover about 5.2% of a sample with roughly 390,000 distinct CDR3 sequences. The sequence derives from a man aged 18 to 70 in good health. The specimen sequenced was blood T cells: a sorted CD56 or NKG2C T cell subset, CD4+ or CD8+ T cells, or bulk PBMC T cells (not recorded which).

The CDR3 sequence is CASSGGPLALLETQYF. The V and J genes are TRBV9 and TRBJ2-5; TCRdb outputs TRBD1, but without DNA this stays unchecked. The CDR3 has 16 amino acids. Looked up from germline, CDR1 is SGDLS and CDR2 is YYNGEE.